This T cell receptor (beta chain) came from a study of blood T cell repertoires in COVID-19. Overall study: Donors in the United States, Italy and Spain gave samples during acute or convalescent COVID-19. T cells, B-cell-depleted T cells, or PBMCs provided the cDNA or gDNA that served as material.

This clone was counted a single time. TCRdb's copy holds only in-frame clones and misses some; the assay was immunoSEQ multiplex PCR. The sample yields around 310,000 clones, around 87% seen once. V lost 9 bases, J lost 4 bases, and 10 bases lay in between. Per germline, CDR1 SEHNR and CDR2 FQNEAQ (reference sequence). CDR3 length: 12 amino acids. J is TRBJ2-1 and V is TRBV7-9; TRBD2 might be the D (5 bases). The source is a woman in her 50s with active or convalescent COVID-19. The sequenced sample consisted of peripheral blood. CDR3 bases: TGTGCCAGTGCGGGTTTTTACAATGAGCAGTTCTTC. This sequence encodes CASAGFYNEQFF.